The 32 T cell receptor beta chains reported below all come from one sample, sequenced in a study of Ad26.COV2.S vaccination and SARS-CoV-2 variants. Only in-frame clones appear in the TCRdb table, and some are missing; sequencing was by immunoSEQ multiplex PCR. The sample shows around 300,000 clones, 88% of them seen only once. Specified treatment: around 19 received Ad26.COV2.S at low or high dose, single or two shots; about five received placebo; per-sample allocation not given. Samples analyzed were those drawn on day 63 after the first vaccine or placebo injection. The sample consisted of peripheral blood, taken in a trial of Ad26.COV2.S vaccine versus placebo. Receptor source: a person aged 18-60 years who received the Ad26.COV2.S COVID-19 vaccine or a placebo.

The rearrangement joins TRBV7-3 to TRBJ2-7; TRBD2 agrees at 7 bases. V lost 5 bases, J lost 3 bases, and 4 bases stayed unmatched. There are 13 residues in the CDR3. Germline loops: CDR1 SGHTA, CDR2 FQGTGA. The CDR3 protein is CASSPTGGYEQYF. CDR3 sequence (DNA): TGTGCCAGCAGCCCGACGGGGGGCTACGAGCAGTACTTC. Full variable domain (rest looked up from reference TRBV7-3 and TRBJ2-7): GAGVSQTPSNKVTEKGKYVELRCDPISGHTALYWYRQSLGQGPEFLIYFQGTGAADDSGLPNDRFFAVRPEGSVSTLKIQRTERGDSAVYLCASSPTGGYEQYFGPGTRLTVT.

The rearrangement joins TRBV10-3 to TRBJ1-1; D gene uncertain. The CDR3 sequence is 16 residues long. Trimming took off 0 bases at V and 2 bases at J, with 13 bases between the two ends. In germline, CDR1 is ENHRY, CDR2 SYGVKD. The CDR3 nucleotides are TGTGCCATCAGTGAGTCGTTTGGCAGCAAAAACACTGAAGCTTTCTTT. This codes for CAISESFGSKNTEAFF.

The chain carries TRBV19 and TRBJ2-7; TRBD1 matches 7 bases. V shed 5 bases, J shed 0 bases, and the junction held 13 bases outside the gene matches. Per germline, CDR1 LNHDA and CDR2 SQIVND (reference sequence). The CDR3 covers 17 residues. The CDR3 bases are TGTGCCAGTAGTTCTAATCAGGGGGTCCACCCCTCCTACGAGCAGTACTTC. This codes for CASSSNQGVHPSYEQYF. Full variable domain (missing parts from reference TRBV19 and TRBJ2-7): DGGITQSPKYLFRKEGQNVTLSCEQNLNHDAMYWYRQDPGQGLRLIYYSQIVNDFQKGDIAEGYSVSREKKESFPLTVTSAQKNPTAFYLCASSSNQGVHPSYEQYFGPGTRLTVT.

CDR3 coding DNA: TGTGCCAGCAGCTTATGGGTCCCTCGGGGCAATCAGCCCCAGCATTTT. Translating it yields CASSLWVPRGNQPQHF. The gene calls are TRBV7-2 and TRBJ1-5; no clear D gene. Germline V gives CDR1 SGHTA, CDR2 FQGNSA. The CDR3 runs 16 residues. With 2 bases removed from V and 2 bases from J, the gap between germline ends came to 13 bases.

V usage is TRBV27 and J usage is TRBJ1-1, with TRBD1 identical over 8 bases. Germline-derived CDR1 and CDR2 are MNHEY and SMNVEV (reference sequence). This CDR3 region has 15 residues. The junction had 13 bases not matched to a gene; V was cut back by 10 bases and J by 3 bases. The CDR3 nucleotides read TGTGCCACCAAAACAGGGGGTCGGTTAGACACTGAAGCTTTCTTT. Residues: CATKTGGRLDTEAFF.

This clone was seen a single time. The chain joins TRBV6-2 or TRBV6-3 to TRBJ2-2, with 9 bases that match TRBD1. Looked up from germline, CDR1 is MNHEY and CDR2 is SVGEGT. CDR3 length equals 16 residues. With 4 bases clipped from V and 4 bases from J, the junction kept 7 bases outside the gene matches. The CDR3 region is CASSSQGAIGTGELFF. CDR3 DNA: TGTGCCAGCAGTTCACAGGGGGCAATTGGCACCGGGGAGCTGTTTTTT.

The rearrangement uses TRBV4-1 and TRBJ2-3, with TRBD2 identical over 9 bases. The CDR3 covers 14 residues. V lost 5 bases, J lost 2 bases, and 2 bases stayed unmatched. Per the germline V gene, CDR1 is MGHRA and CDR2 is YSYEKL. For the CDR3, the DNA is TGCGCCAGCAGCGAGCGGGGGGACACAGATACGCAGTATTTT. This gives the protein CASSERGDTDTQYF.

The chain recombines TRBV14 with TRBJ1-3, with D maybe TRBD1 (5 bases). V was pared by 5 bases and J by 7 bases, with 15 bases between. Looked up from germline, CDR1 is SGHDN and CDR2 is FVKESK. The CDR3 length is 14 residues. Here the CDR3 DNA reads TGTGCCAGCAGCTCGGGGCGTGGAGGCAACACCATATATTTT. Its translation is CASSSGRGGNTIYF.

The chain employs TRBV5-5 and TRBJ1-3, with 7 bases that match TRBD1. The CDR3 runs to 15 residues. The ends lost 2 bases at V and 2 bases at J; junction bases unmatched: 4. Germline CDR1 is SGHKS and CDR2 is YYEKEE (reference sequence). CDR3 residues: CASSFLGGTGNTIYF. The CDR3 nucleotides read TGTGCCAGCAGCTTCTTAGGGGGCACTGGAAACACCATATATTTT.

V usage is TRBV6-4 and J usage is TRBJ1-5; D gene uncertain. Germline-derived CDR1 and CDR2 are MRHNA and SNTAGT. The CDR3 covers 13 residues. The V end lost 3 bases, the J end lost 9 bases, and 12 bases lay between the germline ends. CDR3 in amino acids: CASSEVGSSPQHF. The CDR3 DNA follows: TGTGCCAGCAGTGAGGTCGGCTCCTCGCCCCAGCATTTT.

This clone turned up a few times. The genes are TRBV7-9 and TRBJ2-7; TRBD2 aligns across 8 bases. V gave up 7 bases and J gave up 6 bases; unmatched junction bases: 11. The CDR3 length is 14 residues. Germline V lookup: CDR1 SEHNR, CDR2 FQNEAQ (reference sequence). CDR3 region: CASTLGGLVTEQYF. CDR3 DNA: TGTGCCAGCACCCTAGGGGGACTAGTCACCGAGCAGTACTTC.

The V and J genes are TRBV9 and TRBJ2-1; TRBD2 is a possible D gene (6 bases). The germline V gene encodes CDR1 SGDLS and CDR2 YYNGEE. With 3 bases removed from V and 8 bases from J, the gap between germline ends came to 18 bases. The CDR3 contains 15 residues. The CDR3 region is CASSGGGTFADEQFF. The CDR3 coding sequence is TGTGCCAGCAGCGGTGGCGGGACCTTCGCGGATGAGCAGTTCTTC.

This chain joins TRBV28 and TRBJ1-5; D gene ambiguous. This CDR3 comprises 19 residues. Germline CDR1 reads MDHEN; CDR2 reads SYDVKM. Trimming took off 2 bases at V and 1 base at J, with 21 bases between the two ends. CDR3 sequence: CASSLSVGPGYRSNQPQHF. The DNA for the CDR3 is TGTGCCAGCAGTTTAAGTGTCGGCCCGGGGTATAGGAGCAATCAGCCCCAGCATTTT. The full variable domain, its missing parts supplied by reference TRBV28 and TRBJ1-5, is DVKVTQSSRYLVKRTGEKVFLECVQDMDHENMFWYRQDPGLGLRLIYFSYDVKMKEKGDIPEGYSVSREKKERFSLILESASTNQTSMYLCASSLSVGPGYRSNQPQHFGDGTRLSIL.

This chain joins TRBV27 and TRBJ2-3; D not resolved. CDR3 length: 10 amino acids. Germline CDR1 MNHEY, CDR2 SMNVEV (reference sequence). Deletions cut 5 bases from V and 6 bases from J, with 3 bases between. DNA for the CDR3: TGTGCCAGCAGTCCTGATACGCAGTATTTT. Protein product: CASSPDTQYF.

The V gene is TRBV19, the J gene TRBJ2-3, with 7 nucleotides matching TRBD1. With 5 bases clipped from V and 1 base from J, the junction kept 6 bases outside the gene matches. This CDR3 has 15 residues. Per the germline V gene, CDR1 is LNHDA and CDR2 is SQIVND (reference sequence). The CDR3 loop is CASSPRDRRTDTQYF. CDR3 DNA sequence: TGTGCCAGTAGTCCCCGGGACAGACGCACAGATACGCAGTATTTT.

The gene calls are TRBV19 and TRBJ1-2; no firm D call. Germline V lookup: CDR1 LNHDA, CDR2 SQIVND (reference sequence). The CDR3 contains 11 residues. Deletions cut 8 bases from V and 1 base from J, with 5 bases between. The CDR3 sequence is CASGDNYGYTF. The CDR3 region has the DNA TGTGCCAGTGGAGATAACTATGGCTACACCTTC.

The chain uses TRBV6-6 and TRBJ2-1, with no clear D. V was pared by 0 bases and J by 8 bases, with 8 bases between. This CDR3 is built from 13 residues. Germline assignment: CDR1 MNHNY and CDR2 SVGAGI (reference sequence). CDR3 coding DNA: TGTGCCAGCAGTTACTCTAGGAGTTATGAGCAGTTCTTC. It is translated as CASSYSRSYEQFF.

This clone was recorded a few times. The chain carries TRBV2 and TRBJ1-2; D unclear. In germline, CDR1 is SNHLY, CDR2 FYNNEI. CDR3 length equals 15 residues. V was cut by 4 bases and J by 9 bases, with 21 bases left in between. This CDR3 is CASSGNPSSSNSYTF. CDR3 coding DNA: TGTGCCAGCAGTGGTAACCCCTCATCGTCTAATAGCTACACCTTC.

DNA for the CDR3: TGTGCCACCAGTGATCCGGACAGGGATAAACTGTTTTTT. Translation gives CATSDPDRDKLFF. The genes are TRBV24-1 and TRBJ2-2, with 8 bases identical to TRBD1. Per the germline V gene, CDR1 is KGHDR and CDR2 is SFDVKD. CDR3 length: 13 amino acids. J gave up 14 bases and V 3 bases, and 7 bases lay outside the gene matches.

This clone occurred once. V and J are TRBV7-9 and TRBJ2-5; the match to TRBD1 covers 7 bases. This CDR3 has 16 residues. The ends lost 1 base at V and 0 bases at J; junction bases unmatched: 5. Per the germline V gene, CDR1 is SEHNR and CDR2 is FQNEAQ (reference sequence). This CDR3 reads CASSLVGTADQETQYF. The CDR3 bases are TGTGCCAGCAGCTTAGTTGGGACAGCTGACCAAGAGACCCAGTACTTC.

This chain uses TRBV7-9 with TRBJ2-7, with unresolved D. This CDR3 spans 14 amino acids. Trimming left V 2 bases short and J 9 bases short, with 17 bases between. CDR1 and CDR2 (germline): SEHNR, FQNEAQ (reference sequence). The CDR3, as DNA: TGTGCCAGCAGCTTATCTAACTATTCCCCGGGGCAGTACTTC. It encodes CASSLSNYSPGQYF.

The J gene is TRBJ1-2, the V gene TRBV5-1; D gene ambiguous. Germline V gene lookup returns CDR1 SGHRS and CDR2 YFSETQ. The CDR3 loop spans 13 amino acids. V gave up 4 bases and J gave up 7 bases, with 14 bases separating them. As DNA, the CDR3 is TGCGCCAGCAGCCGGGATAATCGGGGTGGCTACACCTTC. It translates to CASSRDNRGGYTF.

The DNA for the CDR3 is TGTGCCAGTGTTGAGCGGGGGAATCAGCCCCAGCATTTT. Translated, it gives CASVERGNQPQHF. This rearrangement joins TRBV6-5 to TRBJ1-5; TRBD1 is a possible D gene (5 bases). V gave up 9 bases and J gave up 4 bases, with 13 bases separating them. Germline CDR1 is MNHEY and CDR2 is SVGAGI. This CDR3 contains 13 residues.

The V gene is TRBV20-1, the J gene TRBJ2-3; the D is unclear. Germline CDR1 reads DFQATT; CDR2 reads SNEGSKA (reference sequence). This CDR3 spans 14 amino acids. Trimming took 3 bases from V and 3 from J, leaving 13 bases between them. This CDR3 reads CSASPGVRTDTQYF. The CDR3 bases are TGCAGTGCTAGTCCTGGAGTAAGGACAGATACGCAGTATTTT.

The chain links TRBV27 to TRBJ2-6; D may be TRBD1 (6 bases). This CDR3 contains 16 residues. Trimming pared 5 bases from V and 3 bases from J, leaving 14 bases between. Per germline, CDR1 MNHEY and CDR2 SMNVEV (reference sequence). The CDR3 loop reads CASSPQGLGGANVLTF. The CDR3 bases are TGTGCCAGCAGTCCTCAGGGGCTGGGTGGGGCCAACGTCCTGACTTTC.

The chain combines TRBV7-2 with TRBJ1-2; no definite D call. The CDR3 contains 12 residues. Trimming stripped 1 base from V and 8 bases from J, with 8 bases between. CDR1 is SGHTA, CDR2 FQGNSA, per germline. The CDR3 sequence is CASSLEVGGYTF. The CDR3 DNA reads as TGTGCCAGCAGCTTAGAGGTGGGCGGCTACACCTTC.

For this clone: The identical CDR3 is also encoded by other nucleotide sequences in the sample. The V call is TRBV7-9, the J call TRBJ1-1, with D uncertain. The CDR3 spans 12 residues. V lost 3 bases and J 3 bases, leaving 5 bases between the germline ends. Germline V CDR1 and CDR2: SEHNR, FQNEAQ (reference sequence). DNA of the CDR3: TGTGCCAGCAGCTTGGAGTACACTGAAGCTTTCTTT. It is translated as CASSLEYTEAFF.

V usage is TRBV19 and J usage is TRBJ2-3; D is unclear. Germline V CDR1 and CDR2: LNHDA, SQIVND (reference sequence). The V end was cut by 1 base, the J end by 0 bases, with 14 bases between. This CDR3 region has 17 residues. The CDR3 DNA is TGTGCCAGTAGTATAGGGCCAAACGCTGCGAGCACAGATACGCAGTATTTT. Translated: CASSIGPNAASTDTQYF.

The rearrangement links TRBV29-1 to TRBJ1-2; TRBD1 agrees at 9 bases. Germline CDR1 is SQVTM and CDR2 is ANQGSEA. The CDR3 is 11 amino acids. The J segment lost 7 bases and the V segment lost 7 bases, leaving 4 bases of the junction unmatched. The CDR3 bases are TGCAGCGGTACAGGGGGCGTTGGCTACACCTTC. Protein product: CSGTGGVGYTF.

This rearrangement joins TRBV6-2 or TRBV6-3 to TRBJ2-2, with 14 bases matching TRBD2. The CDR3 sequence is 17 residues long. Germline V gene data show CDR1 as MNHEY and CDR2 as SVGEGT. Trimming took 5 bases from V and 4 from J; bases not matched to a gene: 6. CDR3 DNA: TGTGCCAGCAGTCGCCCGGGACTAGCGGGAGCCACCGGGGAGCTGTTTTTT. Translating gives CASSRPGLAGATGELFF.

CDR3 in DNA: TGTGCCAGCAGCGCACGGACTAGCGGGAGTTTTGGGGCCAACGTCCTGACTTTC. Encoded protein: CASSARTSGSFGANVLTF. The chain couples TRBV9 to TRBJ2-6; the match to TRBD2 covers 13 bases. V lost 3 bases to trimming and J lost 3 bases; unmatched junction nucleotides: 6. CDR1 and CDR2 from the germline V gene are SGDLS and YYNGEE. The CDR3 length is 18 residues. Supplemented by reference TRBV9 and TRBJ2-6, the full variable domain reads DSGVTQTPKHLITATGQRVTLRCSPRSGDLSVYWYQQSLDQGLQFLIQYYNGEERAKGNILERFSAQQFPDLHSELNLSSLELGDSALYFCASSARTSGSFGANVLTFGAGSRLTVL.

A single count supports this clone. CDR3 nucleotide sequence: TGTGCCACCAGCAGAGGCCCCAATGAAAAACTGTTTTTT. Protein product: CATSRGPNEKLFF. This rearrangement joins TRBV15 to TRBJ1-4, with D hard to call. The CDR3 loop spans 13 amino acids. Germline values: CDR1 LNHNV, CDR2 YYDKDF (reference sequence). V lost 1 base and J 5 bases, leaving 5 bases between the germline ends.